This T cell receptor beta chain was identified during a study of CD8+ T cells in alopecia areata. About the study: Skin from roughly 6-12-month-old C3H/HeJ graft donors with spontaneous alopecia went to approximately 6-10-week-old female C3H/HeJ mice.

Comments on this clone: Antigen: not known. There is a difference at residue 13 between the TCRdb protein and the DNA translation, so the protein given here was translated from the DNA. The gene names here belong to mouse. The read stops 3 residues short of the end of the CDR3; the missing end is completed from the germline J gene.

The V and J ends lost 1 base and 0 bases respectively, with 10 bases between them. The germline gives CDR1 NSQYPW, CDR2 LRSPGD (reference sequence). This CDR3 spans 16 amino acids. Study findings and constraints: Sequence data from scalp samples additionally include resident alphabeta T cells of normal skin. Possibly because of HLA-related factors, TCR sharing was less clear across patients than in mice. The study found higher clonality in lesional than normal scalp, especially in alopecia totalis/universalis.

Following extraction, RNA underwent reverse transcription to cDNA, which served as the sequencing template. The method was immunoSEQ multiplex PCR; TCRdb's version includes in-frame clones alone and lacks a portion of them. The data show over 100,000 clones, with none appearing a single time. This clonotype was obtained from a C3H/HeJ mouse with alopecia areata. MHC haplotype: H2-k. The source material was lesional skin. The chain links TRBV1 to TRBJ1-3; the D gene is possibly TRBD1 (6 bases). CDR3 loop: CTCSAGDKPSGNTLYF. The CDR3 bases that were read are TGCACCTGCAGTGCAGGGGACAAACCTTCTGGAAATACG.